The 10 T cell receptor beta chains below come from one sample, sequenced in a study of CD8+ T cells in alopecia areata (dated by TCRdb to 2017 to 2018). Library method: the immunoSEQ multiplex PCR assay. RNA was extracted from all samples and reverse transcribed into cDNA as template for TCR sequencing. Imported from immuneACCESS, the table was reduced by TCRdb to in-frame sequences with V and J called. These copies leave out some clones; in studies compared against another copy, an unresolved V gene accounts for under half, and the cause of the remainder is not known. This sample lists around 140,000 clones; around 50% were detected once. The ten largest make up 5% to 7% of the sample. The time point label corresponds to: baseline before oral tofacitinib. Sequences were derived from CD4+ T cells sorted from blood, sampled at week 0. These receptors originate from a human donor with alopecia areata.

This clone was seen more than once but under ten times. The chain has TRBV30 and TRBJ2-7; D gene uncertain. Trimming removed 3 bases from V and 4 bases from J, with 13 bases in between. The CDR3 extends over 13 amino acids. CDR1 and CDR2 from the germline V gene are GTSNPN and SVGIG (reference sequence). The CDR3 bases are TGTGCCTGGAGCCCTCTTCCCCGGTACGAGCAGTACTTC. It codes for CAWSPLPRYEQYF.

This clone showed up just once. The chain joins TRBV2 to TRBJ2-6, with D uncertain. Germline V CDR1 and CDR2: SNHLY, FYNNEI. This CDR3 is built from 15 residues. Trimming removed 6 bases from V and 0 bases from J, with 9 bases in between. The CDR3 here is CASSLGLSGANVLTF. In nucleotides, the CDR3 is TGTGCCAGCAGCTTGGGCCTCTCTGGGGCCAACGTCCTGACTTTC.

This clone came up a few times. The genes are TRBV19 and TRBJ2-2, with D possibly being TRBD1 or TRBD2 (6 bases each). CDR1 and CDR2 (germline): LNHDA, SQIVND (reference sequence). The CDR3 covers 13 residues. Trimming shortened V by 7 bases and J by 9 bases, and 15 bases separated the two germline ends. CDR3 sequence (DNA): TGTGCCAGTAAGATGGGGGGCCGGAGGGAGCTGTTTTTT. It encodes CASKMGGRRELFF.

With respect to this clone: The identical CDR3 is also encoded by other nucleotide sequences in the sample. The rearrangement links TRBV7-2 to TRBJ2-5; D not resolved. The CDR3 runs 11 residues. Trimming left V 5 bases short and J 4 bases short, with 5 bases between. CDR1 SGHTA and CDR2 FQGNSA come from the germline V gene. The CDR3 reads CASSRGETQYF. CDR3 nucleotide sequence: TGTGCCAGCAGCCGCGGAGAGACCCAGTACTTC.

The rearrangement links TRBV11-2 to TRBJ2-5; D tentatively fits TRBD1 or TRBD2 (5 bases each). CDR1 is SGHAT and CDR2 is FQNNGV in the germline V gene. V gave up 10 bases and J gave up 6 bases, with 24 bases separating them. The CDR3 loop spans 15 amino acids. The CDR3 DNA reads TGTGCCACCGCACTAGGGGAAGGTCGCGCGAAGACCCAGTACTTC. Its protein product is CATALGEGRAKTQYF.

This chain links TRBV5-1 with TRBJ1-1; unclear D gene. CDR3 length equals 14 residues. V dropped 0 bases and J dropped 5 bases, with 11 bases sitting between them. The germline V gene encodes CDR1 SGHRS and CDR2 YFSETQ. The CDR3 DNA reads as TGCGCCAGCAGCTTGGCCTGGGCGGGGACTGAAGCTTTCTTT. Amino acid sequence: CASSLAWAGTEAFF.

The CDR3 is CASSLEVGEAFF. CDR3 DNA sequence: TGTGCCAGCAGCTTAGAAGTTGGGGAAGCTTTCTTT. V usage is TRBV7-2 and J usage is TRBJ1-1; D remains unclear. Germline loops: CDR1 SGHTA, CDR2 FQGNSA. CDR3 length equals 12 residues. V was pared by 1 base and J by 8 bases, with 8 bases between. The complete variable domain, with remaining parts taken from reference TRBV7-2 and TRBJ1-1, reads GAGVSQSPSNKVTEKGKDVELRCDPISGHTALYWYRQSLGQGLEFLIYFQGNSAPDKSGLPSDRFSAERTGGSVSTLTIQRTQQEDSAVYLCASSLEVGEAFFGQGTRLTVV.

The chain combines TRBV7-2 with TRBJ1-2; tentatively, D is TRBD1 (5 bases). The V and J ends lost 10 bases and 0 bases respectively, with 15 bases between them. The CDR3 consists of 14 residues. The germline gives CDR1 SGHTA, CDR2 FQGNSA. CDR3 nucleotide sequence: TGTGCCACCACCGTGGAAGGGGCTAACTATGGCTACACCTTC. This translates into CATTVEGANYGYTF.

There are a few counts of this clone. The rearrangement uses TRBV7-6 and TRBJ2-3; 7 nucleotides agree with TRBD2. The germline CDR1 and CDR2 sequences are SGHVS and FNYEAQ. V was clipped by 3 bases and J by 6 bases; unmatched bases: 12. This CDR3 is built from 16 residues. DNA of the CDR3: TGTGCCAGCAGCTTTTTTGGGCTCTCGGGAGGCGATACGCAGTATTTT. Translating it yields CASSFFGLSGGDTQYF. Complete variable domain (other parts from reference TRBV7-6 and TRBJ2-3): GAGVSQSPRYKVTKRGQDVALRCDPISGHVSLYWYRQALGQGPEFLTYFNYEAQQDKSGLPNDRFSAERPEGSISTLTIQRTEQRDSAMYRCASSFFGLSGGDTQYFGPGTRLTVL.

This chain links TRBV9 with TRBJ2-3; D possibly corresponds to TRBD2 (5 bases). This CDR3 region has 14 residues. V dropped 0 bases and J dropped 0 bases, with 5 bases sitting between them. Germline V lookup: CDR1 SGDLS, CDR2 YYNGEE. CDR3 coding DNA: TGTGCCAGCAGCGTAGGACTAAGCACAGATACGCAGTATTTT. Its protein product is CASSVGLSTDTQYF.